This passage covers 21 T cell receptor beta chains from one sample sequenced in a study of beta chain features in type 1 diabetes. What was sequenced were expressed TCRB transcripts, since all of the isolated RNA had been reverse transcribed. Clones were read by immunoSEQ multiplex PCR, and TCRdb kept only the in-frame ones, dropping some. The sample holds under 950,000 clones, about 17% seen once. Sample: naive CD4+ T cells from blood. These receptors were obtained from a woman between 18 and 29 years old in good health.

This clone has a handful of counts. At the DNA level, this CDR3 is encoded by other sequences in the same sample as well. The chain recombines TRBV28 with TRBJ1-3; D ambiguous. This CDR3 comprises 14 residues. CDR1 and CDR2 from the germline V gene are MDHEN and SYDVKM. V gave up 4 bases and J gave up 4 bases, with 11 bases separating them. The CDR3 DNA sequence: TGTGCCAGCAGTTCAGAGATTGGAGGAAACACCATATATTTT. This gives the protein CASSSEIGGNTIYF.

This rearrangement joins TRBV7-9 to TRBJ1-1; 7 bases map to TRBD1. The length of the CDR3 is 13 residues. Losses at the gene ends were 5 bases for V and 4 bases for J; bases not matched to a gene: 4. Germline V gene data show CDR1 as SEHNR and CDR2 as FQNEAQ (reference sequence). The CDR3: CASSRYRGTEAFF. The CDR3 DNA follows: TGTGCCAGCAGCAGATACAGGGGCACTGAAGCTTTCTTT.

The genes are TRBV7-6 and TRBJ2-3; D could derive from TRBD1 or TRBD2 (6 bases each). CDR1 is SGHVS, CDR2 FNYEAQ, per germline. The CDR3 covers 14 residues. V lost 6 bases, J lost 4 bases, and 14 bases lay in between. In DNA, the CDR3 is TGTGCCAGCAGTGTCAGGGGACTCGCAGATACGCAGTATTTT. Its translation is CASSVRGLADTQYF.

This clone has more than one count but fewer than ten. The rearrangement joins TRBV2 to TRBJ1-1; TRBD1 aligns across 7 bases. The J segment lost 10 bases and the V segment lost 4 bases, leaving 6 bases of the junction unmatched. Germline loops: CDR1 SNHLY, CDR2 FYNNEI. The CDR3 length is 12 residues. This CDR3 reads CASSVGTVLAFF. CDR3 bases: TGTGCCAGCAGTGTTGGGACAGTCTTAGCTTTCTTT.

V gene TRBV7-6 combines with J gene TRBJ2-5, with unresolved D. V lost 5 bases and J 5 bases, leaving 15 bases between the germline ends. This CDR3 contains 14 residues. Germline CDR1 SGHVS, CDR2 FNYEAQ. DNA for the CDR3: TGTGCCAGCAGCCTCAGTACAGCGTTCGAGACCCAGTACTTC. Translating gives CASSLSTAFETQYF.

The chain has TRBV18 and TRBJ2-1; a weak D match, TRBD2 (5 bases). Germline V gene data show CDR1 as KGHSH and CDR2 as LQKENI. The CDR3 length is 13 residues. Trimming took off 0 bases at V and 12 bases at J, with 12 bases between the two ends. CDR3 in DNA: TGTGCCAGCTCACCACCTGTGGCAGAGGGGCAGTTCTTC. Its protein product is CASSPPVAEGQFF.

This clone has more than one count but fewer than ten. The V and J genes are TRBV29-1 and TRBJ2-2; 10 positions agree with TRBD2. Germline trimming cut 4 bases from V and 6 bases from J; bases unmatched to any gene: 8. The CDR3 runs 15 residues. The V gene's germline CDR1 is SQVTM and CDR2 ANQGSEA. This CDR3 is CSVGPSGSLAGELFF. The CDR3 coding sequence is TGCAGCGTTGGGCCTAGCGGGAGTTTGGCCGGGGAGCTGTTTTTT.

The CDR3, as DNA: TGTGCCAGCAGTTACTCGAGCCAAAGGGCTGTCGAGCAGTACTTC. Residues: CASSYSSQRAVEQYF. The chain carries TRBV6-5 and TRBJ2-7, with D uncertain. The CDR3 covers 15 residues. V was shortened by 0 bases and J by 6 bases, with 15 bases between the two germline ends. CDR1 is MNHEY and CDR2 is SVGAGI in the germline V gene.

This clone has more than one count but fewer than ten. Here the CDR3 reads CASSAGTGFTGELFF. For the CDR3, the DNA is TGTGCCAGCAGTGCCGGGACAGGGTTCACCGGGGAGCTGTTTTTT. The chain recombines TRBV2 with TRBJ2-2, with TRBD1 matching over 9 bases. Germline V lookup: CDR1 SNHLY, CDR2 FYNNEI. V trimming: 4 bases; J trimming: 4 bases; junction bases outside the gene matches: 4. The length of the CDR3 is 15 residues.

The genes are TRBV18 and TRBJ2-7; 7 bases agree with TRBD2. There are 16 residues in the CDR3. From germline, CDR1 is KGHSH and CDR2 LQKENI. V gave up 1 base and J gave up 6 bases; unmatched junction bases: 12. This CDR3 reads CASSPQARASGAEQYF. The CDR3 nucleotides read TGTGCCAGCTCACCACAGGCACGTGCTAGCGGAGCCGAGCAGTACTTC.

This clone has just a few counts. The chain carries TRBV29-1 and TRBJ2-7; no definite D call. The V end was cut by 5 bases, the J end by 5 bases, with 13 bases between. This CDR3 spans 12 amino acids. Germline V CDR1 and CDR2: SQVTM, ANQGSEA. The CDR3 sequence: CSVSDATDEQYF. In DNA form, the CDR3 reads TGCAGCGTTTCTGATGCAACGGACGAGCAGTACTTC.

With respect to this clone: The sample carries other DNA sequences with the same CDR3. J is TRBJ1-5 and V is TRBV18; D perhaps matches TRBD1 (5 bases). The germline V gene encodes CDR1 KGHSH and CDR2 LQKENI. V lost 3 bases and J lost 5, with 8 bases in between. The CDR3 sequence is 13 residues long. DNA of the CDR3: TGTGCCAGCTCACCGGGGGAAGATCAGCCCCAGCATTTT. It is translated as CASSPGEDQPQHF.

The chain uses TRBV19 and TRBJ2-7, with D perhaps TRBD1 (5 bases). The germline gives CDR1 LNHDA, CDR2 SQIVND (reference sequence). Deletions cut 4 bases from V and 3 bases from J, with 16 bases between. The CDR3 consists of 15 residues. CDR3 sequence reads: CASSNKDSLDYEQYF. The CDR3 DNA sequence: TGTGCCAGTAGTAACAAAGACAGCTTGGACTACGAGCAGTACTTC.

This clone was observed a handful of times. The chain uses TRBV5-1 and TRBJ2-5; D may be TRBD1 or TRBD2 (5 bases each). In germline, CDR1 is SGHRS, CDR2 YFSETQ. This CDR3 has 14 amino acids. Trimming pared 3 bases from V and 5 bases from J, leaving 14 bases between. This CDR3 is CASSSGTTGETQYF. The CDR3 nucleotides are TGCGCCAGCAGCTCCGGGACCACGGGGGAGACCCAGTACTTC.

This chain joins TRBV13 and TRBJ2-5; D might be TRBD1 or TRBD2, each matching 6 bases. The CDR3 loop spans 16 amino acids. Trimming stripped 5 bases from V and 2 bases from J, with 18 bases between. Looked up from germline, CDR1 is PRHDT and CDR2 is FYEKMQ (reference sequence). The CDR3 loop is CASSRSGRGLQETQYF. CDR3 nucleotides: TGTGCCAGCAGCCGGAGCGGTCGGGGGCTTCAAGAGACCCAGTACTTC. Looking up the rest from reference TRBV13 and TRBJ2-5 gives the full variable domain: AAGVIQSPRHLIKEKRETATLKCYPIPRHDTVYWYQQGPGQDPQFLISFYEKMQSDKGSIPDRFSAQQFSDYHSELNMSSLELGDSALYFCASSRSGRGLQETQYFGPGTRLLVL.

The chain joins TRBV29-1 to TRBJ1-1; tentatively, D is TRBD1 (5 bases). Trimming pared 6 bases from V and 0 bases from J, leaving 14 bases between. This CDR3 contains 14 residues. Germline CDR1 and CDR2: SQVTM and ANQGSEA. The chain's CDR3 is CSVEGWQMNTEAFF. The CDR3 nucleotides read TGCAGCGTAGAGGGGTGGCAGATGAACACTGAAGCTTTCTTT.

This clone was counted between two and nine times. J is TRBJ2-1 and V is TRBV7-9; D remains unclear. This CDR3 contains 14 residues. The germline CDR1 and CDR2 sequences are SEHNR and FQNEAQ (reference sequence). Trimming cost V 3 bases and J 9 bases, with 15 bases left between them. CDR3 sequence reads: CASSLTQLSGEQFF. The CDR3 region has the DNA TGTGCCAGCAGCTTGACTCAGCTCTCGGGTGAGCAGTTCTTC.

J is TRBJ2-1 and V is TRBV2, with 10 bases lining up with TRBD2. Trimming removed 4 bases from V and 5 bases from J; junction bases left unmatched: 8. Germline-derived CDR1 and CDR2 are SNHLY and FYNNEI. The CDR3 is 16 amino acids. The CDR3 nucleotides are TGTGCCAGCAGTGTATTCGGACTAGCGGTGAACAATGAGCAGTTCTTC. As protein: CASSVFGLAVNNEQFF.

Only a few counts were recorded for this clone. The genes are TRBV25-1 and TRBJ2-3; tentatively, D is TRBD1 or TRBD2 (5 bases each). Trimming removed 4 bases at V and 2 bases at J, with 7 bases between. The germline V gene has CDR1 MGHDK and CDR2 SYGVNS. The CDR3 covers 13 residues. CDR3 region: CASSGGNTDTQYF. The CDR3 DNA follows: TGTGCCAGCAGTGGGGGGAACACAGATACGCAGTATTTT. Supplemented by reference TRBV25-1 and TRBJ2-3, the full variable domain reads EADIYQTPRYLVIGTGKKITLECSQTMGHDKMYWYQQDPGMELHLIHYSYGVNSTEKGDLSSESTVSRIRTEHFPLTLESARPSHTSQYLCASSGGNTDTQYFGPGTRLTVL.

This clone was seen a few times. The chain recombines TRBV2 with TRBJ1-5; a weak D match, TRBD1 (5 bases). This CDR3 spans 15 amino acids. Trimming shortened V by 5 bases and J by 6 bases, and 17 bases separated the two germline ends. Germline lookup yields CDR1 SNHLY and CDR2 FYNNEI. CDR3 amino acids: CASSQGNAAAQPQHF. CDR3 DNA sequence: TGTGCCAGCAGTCAGGGAAACGCAGCAGCTCAGCCCCAGCATTTT. Filled out from reference TRBV2 and TRBJ1-5, the complete variable domain reads EPEVTQTPSHQVTQMGQEVILRCVPISNHLYFYWYRQILGQKVEFLVSFYNNEISEKSEIFDDQFSVERPDGSNFTLKIRSTKLEDSAMYFCASSQGNAAAQPQHFGDGTRLSIL.

As regards this clone: A read error may produce the germline difference seen at one junction end. This rearrangement joins TRBV6-5 to TRBJ1-1; D is possibly TRBD1 (5 bases). CDR3 length: 15 residues. CDR1 and CDR2 from the germline V gene are MNHEY and SVGAGI. CDR3 DNA: TGTGCCAGCACTTACTCTGGGACGGTGAACACTGAAGCTTTCTTT. This codes for CASTYSGTVNTEAFF.